A single TCR beta chain is shown here with its context. This clonotype is medium-sized (0.01 to 0.1%) in terms of sample share. Its antigen is unknown. Per-base qualities were not stored, and no clone one base away is much larger. Stable Graves' hyperthyroidism was defined as the absence of progression to ophthalmopathy over 18 months of follow-up. Hyperthyroidism patients were newly diagnosed, had a disease duration of under 2 months, and were aged 18 to 65 years. Patients with uncontrolled infections, other autoimmune diseases, pregnancy or lactation were excluded. Diagnoses were based on clinical symptoms, serum thyroxine and TRAb, thyroid ultrasound and orbital computed tomography. PBMCs were isolated from about 9.1 ml of fresh peripheral blood by Ficoll-Paque density gradient centrifugation. Total RNA was extracted with Trizol reagent, and quality was checked on an Agilent 2100 Bioanalyzer. These data originate in a study of T cells in Graves' hyperthyroidism and ophthalmopathy (dated by TCRdb to the late 2010s). For the study in its entirety: Peripheral blood samples were taken at the time of initial diagnosis, prior to any treatment. TCR Vbeta CDR3 sequencing of approximately 140 peripheral blood samples (43 ophthalmopathy, roughly 74 hyperthyroidism and roughly 17 progressor patients) is reported in the paper. To identify TCR V-J signatures that set the groups apart, the researchers used a discovery cohort of 90 to 100 patients, made up of about 44 with Graves' ophthalmopathy and about 55 with stable Graves' hyperthyroidism. Once sampling was done, hyperthyroidism patients were given methimazole at a starting dose of 30 mg daily, whereas ophthalmopathy patients were given high-dose intravenous methylprednisolone. Prospective prediction of ophthalmopathy was tested in an independent validation cohort of fewer than 20 hyperthyroidism patients and roughly 16 patients who later progressed to ophthalmopathy. The 95 to 100 discovery patients were randomly divided into training and test sets at a 7:3 ratio. Thyroid tissue and blood T-cell repertoires from roughly six Graves' hyperthyroidism patients were also compared in the study. What the authors observed across the whole study: Blood samples also contained most of the expanded thyroid clonotypes (frequency above 0.001), which suggests that blood repertoires may reflect thyroid immune responses. In validation, the model predicted progression to ophthalmopathy with 60% to 71% sensitivity and 72% to 85% specificity, a median of about 6 months before onset. In cross-validation, a model built on a 13 V-J signature told ophthalmopathy apart from stable hyperthyroidism with approximately 90% sensitivity and approximately 81% specificity, and in testing the same model reached 80%/75%. No statistical method was used to set the sample size in advance, and investigators knew the group allocation.

Amplification of TCR beta CDR3 regions was carried out from RNA transcripts. The TCR CDR3 was subjected to a first round of RT-PCR using the HTBI primer set and the Qiagen OneStep RT-PCR kit. Libraries were constructed in a second round of multiplex PCR, after which size selection and purification were carried out. Libraries were sequenced paired-end with 100 bp reads on an Illumina HiSeq2000. The study's own analysis went as follows. Raw data were processed with SOAPnuke, discarding reads with adapters, uncalled bases, mean Phred below 15, or no exact constant-primer or identifier match. High-quality paired reads were merged using COPE v1.2.5, and each unique nucleotide sequence was defined as a clonotype. Clonotypes were aligned to IMGT TRBV, TRBD and TRBJ reference segments using MiTCR v1.1. The analysis was restricted to V-J combinations with a frequency above 0.0001, which together covered 99.2% of the repertoires. The TCS score was defined as the ratio of F50 (clonal expansion) to E x V (chaos), calculated using BLOSUM62-based TCRdist between CDR3 peptides within each V-J. Welch's t-statistics and random forest reduced roughly 500 V-J features to some 14, which were used in a naive Bayes classifier (R e1071). TCRdb reprocessed the public reads (quality trimming at Q25 with fastp, clone calling with MiXCR) and kept in-frame beta chains. CDR3 protein sequences are deduplicated, and each keeps its most common genes and DNA. The V and J calls were determined by TCRdb, not by the authors. The sample table lists roughly 93,000 distinct CDR3 sequences, about half of them with a count of one. The leading ten clones occupy around 27% of the sample.

Cut back by 10 bases and 8 bases, the V and J ends lie 19 bases apart. The CDR3, from cysteine to phenylalanine, totals 13 residues. Only the CDR3 DNA is retained, 39 bases long and in frame from the first base. Reading the germline V gene gives CDR1 KGHDR and CDR2 SFDVKD. This chain is built from TRBV24-1 and TRBJ1-2; the D gene assignment is ambiguous. This TCR came from a woman in her thirties or forties with Graves' hyperthyroidism. The sequencing sample was made of blood. CDR3 sequence: CATARGDVGGYTF. In nucleotides, the sequence is TGTGCCACAGCCCGAGGAGACGTAGGCGGCTACACCTTC.